These T cell receptor beta chains were read from a single sample in a study of cytomegalovirus exposure and HLA in healthy donors. Sequenced by immunoSEQ multiplex PCR; TCRdb stores in-frame clones only, minus some. This table holds about 69,000 clones, roughly 95% found once. Sequencing was performed on PBMCs. These receptors were obtained from a young woman in good health and CMV-seropositive. Each CDR3 is given with its conserved first and last residue. The D gene is left open where the match is weak.

v_call	j_call	d_call	cdr3_aa
TRBV7-2	TRBJ2-6	TRBD1	CASSRQGGVAGANVLTF
TRBV5-1	TRBJ1-2	TRBD1	CASSLDQGANYGYTF
TRBV18	TRBJ2-1	.	CASSHSSGEQFF
TRBV5-4	TRBJ2-7	TRBD1	CASRSGTGGSEQYF
TRBV4-1	TRBJ2-1	.	CASSQEGTREQFF
TRBV27	TRBJ2-7	TRBD1	CASSPTGQGTYEQYF
TRBV19	TRBJ2-5	TRBD2	CASSTLAGGPGETQYF
TRBV7-3	TRBJ2-3	TRBD2	CASSYTSGVGFTDTQYF
TRBV21-1	TRBJ1-3	.	CASSKVKTRRSGNTIYF
TRBV7-2	TRBJ2-1	TRBD2	CASSQTSGRATSYNEQFF
TRBV5-8	TRBJ2-5	TRBD1	CASRTLTGGRGTQYF
TRBV28	TRBJ2-1	TRBD2	CASSSTSGEYNEQFF
TRBV5-1	TRBJ2-7	.	CASSLQQGPGEQYF
TRBV12-5	TRBJ2-1	TRBD2	CASGLSLAGVYNEQFF
TRBV4-3	TRBJ2-2	.	CASSQGVILEDTGELFF
TRBV28	TRBJ1-1	TRBD1	CASRWWEGGENTEAFF
TRBV7-9	TRBJ2-5	TRBD1	CASSPDTGAAETQYF
TRBV28	TRBJ2-5	TRBD1	CASRLGQGEETQYF
TRBV5-6	TRBJ1-2	TRBD1	CASSTDRAYGYTF
TRBV5-6	TRBJ2-7	.	CASSLSISSYEQYF
TRBV7-9	TRBJ2-7	TRBD2	CASSPRLAGVYEQYF
TRBV4-1	TRBJ2-7	TRBD1	CASSRAAGQGFYEQYF
TRBV5-4	TRBJ2-5	.	CASSTPGTRPGETQYF
TRBV28	TRBJ2-7	.	CASRGRTTSAEQYF
TRBV2	TRBJ2-5	TRBD2	CASRRLGLEETQYF
TRBV27	TRBJ1-4	TRBD1	CASSLSRPGTGGEKLFF
TRBV19	TRBJ2-7	.	CASSIFGENSYEQYF
TRBV19	TRBJ2-7	TRBD2	CASSRTSSYEQYF
TRBV2	TRBJ2-1	TRBD1	CASSAGTGGAYNEQFF
TRBV2	TRBJ1-2	TRBD1	CASRGQGLGGYTF
TRBV19	TRBJ2-7	TRBD1	CASSKGQGVFGTTYEQYF
TRBV4-3	TRBJ2-7	TRBD1	CASSRSIGQGSSYEQYF
TRBV28	TRBJ2-7	TRBD2	CASSRWTSGYVPYF
TRBV12-5	TRBJ2-3	TRBD2	CASGLVKGLAAFTDTQYF
TRBV16	TRBJ2-2	TRBD2	CASSQRSGRAVGTNTGELFF
TRBV30	TRBJ1-2	.	CAWSHDDSARGYTF
TRBV19	TRBJ2-3	TRBD2	CASSIYSGVPTDTQYF
TRBV7-9	TRBJ1-5	.	CASSPSGGSLKQPQHF
TRBV15	TRBJ2-7	.	CATSREPTGYEQYF
TRBV6-1	TRBJ2-3	.	CASSEGGRRGSTDTQYF
TRBV7-6	TRBJ1-1	.	CASSLAQYTEAFF
TRBV6-5	TRBJ2-2	.	CASSYELSNTGELFF
TRBV5-4	TRBJ1-1	.	CASSPRQGSTEAFF
TRBV11-2	TRBJ2-1	TRBD2	CASSLRLAGGWVNEQFF
TRBV11-3	TRBJ1-1	.	CASSSSNTEAFF
TRBV20-1	TRBJ1-2	.	CSANENYGYTF
TRBV14	TRBJ1-2	.	CASSRGQGLYGYTF
TRBV5-8	TRBJ1-5	TRBD1	CASSLDGQGDQPQHF